Below, 5 T cell receptor beta chains from the same sample are listed, as sequenced in a study of blood T cells in healthy people across ages. Primers used in a second PCR of about 7 to 11 cycles were a sample-barcoded 5' primer and a J-beta primer mix. TCRdb independently ran MiXCR on the 5' RACE reads; one entry per CDR3 protein. The sample includes 750,000 to 950,000 distinct CDR3 sequences, roughly 25% seen only once; the top ten take roughly 3.1%. These data were also filed under a second study, of T cells of mothers and their children.

The sequencing input was blood. Receptors were obtained from a boy aged 10-17 years in good health.

J is TRBJ1-6 and V is TRBV12-3 or TRBV12-4; a possible D gene is TRBD1 (5 bases). V gave up 6 bases and J gave up 17 bases, with 20 bases separating them. The CDR3 has 13 amino acids. This CDR3 is CASSRIMGGAFHF. The CDR3 nucleotides read TGTGCCAGCAGCCGGATAATGGGTGGGGCCTTCCACTTT.

The CDR3 sequence is CSATLEDTQYF. CDR3 DNA sequence: TGCAGTGCTACCTTAGAGGATACGCAGTATTTT. The chain joins TRBV20-1 to TRBJ2-3; unclear D gene. The V and J ends lost 4 bases and 6 bases respectively, with 8 bases between them. The CDR3 totals 11 residues. The germline CDR1 and CDR2 sequences are DFQATT and SNEGSKA (reference sequence).

Ten or more counts support this clonotype. This chain joins TRBV7-8 and TRBJ2-5, with TRBD1 matching over 7 bases. This CDR3 region has 12 residues. Germline V CDR1 and CDR2: SGHVS, FQNEAQ. With 6 bases clipped from V and 2 bases from J, the junction kept 0 bases outside the gene matches. Written as DNA, the CDR3 is TGTGCCAGCAGGGGACAGCAAGAGACCCAGTACTTC. Its translation: CASRGQQETQYF.

This chain connects TRBV27 to TRBJ2-5, with 7 positions matching TRBD1. The J call may be wrong; the DNA end is better matched by TRBJ2-7. Germline V lookup: CDR1 MNHEY, CDR2 SMNVEV (reference sequence). The CDR3 loop spans 13 amino acids. The CDR3 DNA sequence: TGTGCCAGCAGTGCGCGACAGGGCTACGAGCAGTACTTC. Residues: CASSARQGYEQYF.

There are a few counts of this clonotype. The J gene is TRBJ2-5, the V gene TRBV20-1; 9 nucleotides agree with TRBD2. Trimming removed 6 bases from V and 4 bases from J; junction bases left unmatched: 12. This CDR3 comprises 15 residues. CDR1 is DFQATT and CDR2 is SNEGSKA in the germline V gene (reference sequence). The CDR3 sequence: CSANEPGLAGETQYF. CDR3 DNA: TGCAGTGCCAACGAACCGGGACTAGCCGGAGAGACCCAGTACTTC.